The T cell receptor beta chain under discussion was sequenced for a study of shared clonotypes between healthy human individuals. Study in general: Used for every donor were three CD4 naive, three CD4 memory, two CD8 naive and one CD8 memory plate.

Concerning this clone itself: The antigen is unknown.

CD8 cells regarded as naive lacked CD45RO, were positively chosen for CCR7, and omitted terminally differentiated effector memory CD45RA+ cells. Trimming stripped 5 bases from V and 7 bases from J, with 12 bases between. Germline-derived CDR1 and CDR2 are SEHNR and FQNEAQ (reference sequence). This CDR3 region has 12 residues. Study-wide points: Represented diversity (both genetic and exposure-history) was limited by the small number of donors. The naive CD4 repertoires of several donors were compared, and approximately 4.7% of clonotypes were shared.

In the authors' workflow: Quality scores were absent from the junction-only immunoSEQ sequences, so filtering differed. Some clones are missing from TCRdb's copy, which holds only in-frame ones; the method was immunoSEQ multiplex PCR. V, J and clone size were drawn from that table, and D and trimming were deduced from the DNA. The repertoire holds some 2.1 million clones, with around 93% as singletons. V is TRBV7-9 and J is TRBJ2-7; D remains unclear. The specimen was naive CD8+ T cells from PBMCs. This TCR derives from a man younger than 30 in good health. Some clones in this sample may be carry-over from other donors' samples. The chain's CDR3 is CASSVQVWEQYF. The CDR3 DNA reads as TGTGCCAGCAGCGTTCAGGTTTGGGAGCAGTACTTC.